The clone carrying this TCR beta chain was recorded many times. The antigen remains unidentified. It was template switching that added a universal primer site, and there were unique molecular identifiers on the cDNA. A single record per CDR3 protein comes from TCRdb applying MiXCR to the 5' RACE reads. There are about 450,000 distinct CDR3 sequences in the sample; 18% occur only once, and 12% lies in the top ten. This sample is drawn from a study of identical twins. The ends were cut back, 1 base at V and 8 bases at J, with 12 bases in the middle. This CDR3 is 15 amino acids long. Germline-derived CDR1 and CDR2 are LNHNV and YYDKDF (reference sequence). Study outcomes and limitations: Models underestimated TCR alpha sharing (out-of-frame) in monozygotic twins. Conclusions were drawn cross-sectionally by statistical analysis, without following the same donors. Analyses of zero insertions could be partly confounded by invariant MAIT and iNKT cells.

The sequence derives from a man aged 45 to 65 in good health. Sequencing was done on a sample of naive T cells sorted from blood. The rearrangement joins TRBV15 to TRBJ1-6; possible D gene TRBD1, 6 bases. DNA of the CDR3: TGTGCCACCAGCAGAGTGGGGGGGCTGGATTCACCCCTCCACTTT. As protein: CATSRVGGLDSPLHF.